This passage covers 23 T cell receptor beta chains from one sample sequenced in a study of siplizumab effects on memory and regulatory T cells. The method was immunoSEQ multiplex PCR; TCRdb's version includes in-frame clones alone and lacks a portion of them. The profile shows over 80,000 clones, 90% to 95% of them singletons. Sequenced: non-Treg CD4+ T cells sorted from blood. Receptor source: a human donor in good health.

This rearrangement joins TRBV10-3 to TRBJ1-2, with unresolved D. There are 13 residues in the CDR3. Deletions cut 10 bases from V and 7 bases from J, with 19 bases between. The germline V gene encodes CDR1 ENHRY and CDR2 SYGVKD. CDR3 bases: TGTGCCACCGTCAACCCGGGCGCAGGTGGCTACACCTTC. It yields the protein CATVNPGAGGYTF.

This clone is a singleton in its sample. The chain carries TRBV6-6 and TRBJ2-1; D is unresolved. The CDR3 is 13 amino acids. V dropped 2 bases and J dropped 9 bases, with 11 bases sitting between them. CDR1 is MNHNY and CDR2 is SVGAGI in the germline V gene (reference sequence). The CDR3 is CASSYPGRGEQFF. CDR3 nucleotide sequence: TGTGCCAGCAGTTACCCGGGCCGAGGTGAGCAGTTCTTC.

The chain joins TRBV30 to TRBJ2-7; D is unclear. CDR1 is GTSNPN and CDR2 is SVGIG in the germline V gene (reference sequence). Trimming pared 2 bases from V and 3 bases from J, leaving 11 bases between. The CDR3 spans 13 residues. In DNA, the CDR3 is TGTGCCTGGAGTCTGAGGACCCGCTACGAGCAGTACTTC. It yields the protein CAWSLRTRYEQYF.

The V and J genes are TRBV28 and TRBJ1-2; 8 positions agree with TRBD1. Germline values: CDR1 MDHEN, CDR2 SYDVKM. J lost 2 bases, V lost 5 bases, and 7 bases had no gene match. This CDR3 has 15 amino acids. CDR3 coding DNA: TGTGCCAGCAGTGACTCAGGGGGCGCGAACTATGGCTACACCTTC. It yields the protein CASSDSGGANYGYTF.

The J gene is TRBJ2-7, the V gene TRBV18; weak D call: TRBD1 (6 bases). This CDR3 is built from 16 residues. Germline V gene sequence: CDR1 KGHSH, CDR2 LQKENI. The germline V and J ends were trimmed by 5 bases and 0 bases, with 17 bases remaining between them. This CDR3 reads CASSKKWDISSYEQYF. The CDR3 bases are TGTGCCAGCTCAAAGAAGTGGGACATTAGCTCCTACGAGCAGTACTTC.

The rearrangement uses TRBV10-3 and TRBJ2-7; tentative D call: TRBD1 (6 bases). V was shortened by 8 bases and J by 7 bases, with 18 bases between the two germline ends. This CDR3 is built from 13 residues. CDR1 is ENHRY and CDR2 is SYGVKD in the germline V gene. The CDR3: CAISGTITAEQYF. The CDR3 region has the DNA TGTGCCATCTCGGGGACAATAACGGCGGAGCAGTACTTC.

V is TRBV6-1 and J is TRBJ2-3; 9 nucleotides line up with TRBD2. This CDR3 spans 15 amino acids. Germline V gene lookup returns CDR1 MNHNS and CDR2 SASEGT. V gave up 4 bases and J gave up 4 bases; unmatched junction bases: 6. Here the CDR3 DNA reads TGTGCCAGCAGTGTTAGCGGGGGTGGGCCAGATACGCAGTATTTT. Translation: CASSVSGGGPDTQYF.

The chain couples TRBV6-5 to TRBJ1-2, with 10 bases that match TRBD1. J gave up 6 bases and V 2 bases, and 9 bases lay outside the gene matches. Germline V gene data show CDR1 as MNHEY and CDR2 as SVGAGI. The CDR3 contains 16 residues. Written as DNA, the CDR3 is TGTGCCAGCAGTTACGACCTGACAGGGGGCATGGATGGCTACACCTTC. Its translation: CASSYDLTGGMDGYTF.

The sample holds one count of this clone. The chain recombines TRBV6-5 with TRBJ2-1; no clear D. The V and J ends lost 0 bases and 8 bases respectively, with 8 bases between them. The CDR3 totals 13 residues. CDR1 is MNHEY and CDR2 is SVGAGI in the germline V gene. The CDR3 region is CASSYSVAHEQFF. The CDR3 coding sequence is TGTGCCAGCAGTTACTCTGTAGCTCATGAGCAGTTCTTC.

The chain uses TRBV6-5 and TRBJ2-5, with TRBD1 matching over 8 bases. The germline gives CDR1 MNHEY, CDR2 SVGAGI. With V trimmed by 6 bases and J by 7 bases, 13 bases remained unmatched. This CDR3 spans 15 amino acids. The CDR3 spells CASSHYRDRRGTQYF. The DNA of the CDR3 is TGTGCCAGCAGCCACTACCGGGACAGGAGAGGGACCCAGTACTTC.

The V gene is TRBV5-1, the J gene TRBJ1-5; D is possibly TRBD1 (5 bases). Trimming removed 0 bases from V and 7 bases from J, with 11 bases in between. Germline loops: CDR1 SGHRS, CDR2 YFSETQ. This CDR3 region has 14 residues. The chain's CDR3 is CASSLEAGHQPQHF. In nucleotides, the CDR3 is TGCGCCAGCAGCTTGGAGGCGGGGCACCAGCCCCAGCATTTT.

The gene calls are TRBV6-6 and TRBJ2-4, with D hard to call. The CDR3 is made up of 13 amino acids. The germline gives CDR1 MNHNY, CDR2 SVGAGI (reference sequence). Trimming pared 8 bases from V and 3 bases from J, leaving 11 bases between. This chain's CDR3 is CASRFVGKNIQYF. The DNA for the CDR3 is TGTGCCAGCCGGTTTGTAGGCAAAAACATTCAGTACTTC.

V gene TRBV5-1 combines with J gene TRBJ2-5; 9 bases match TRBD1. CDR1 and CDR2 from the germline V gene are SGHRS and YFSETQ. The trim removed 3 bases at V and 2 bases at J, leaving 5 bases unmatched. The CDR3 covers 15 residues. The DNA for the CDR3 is TGCGCCAGCAGCTGGACAGGGGCGCTACAAGAGACCCAGTACTTC. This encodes CASSWTGALQETQYF.

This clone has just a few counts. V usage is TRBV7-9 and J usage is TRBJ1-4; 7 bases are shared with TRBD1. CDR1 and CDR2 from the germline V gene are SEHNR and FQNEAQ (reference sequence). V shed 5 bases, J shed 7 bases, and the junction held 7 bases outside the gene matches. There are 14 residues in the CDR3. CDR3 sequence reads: CASSTDRASEKLFF. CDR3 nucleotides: TGTGCCAGCAGCACCGACAGGGCAAGTGAAAAACTGTTTTTT.

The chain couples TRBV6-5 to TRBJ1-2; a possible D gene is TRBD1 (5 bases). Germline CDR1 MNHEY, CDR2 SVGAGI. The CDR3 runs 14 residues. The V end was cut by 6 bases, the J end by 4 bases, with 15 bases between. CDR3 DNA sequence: TGTGCCAGCAGCCCTGGGGAGGGGCGCTATGGCTACACCTTC. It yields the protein CASSPGEGRYGYTF.

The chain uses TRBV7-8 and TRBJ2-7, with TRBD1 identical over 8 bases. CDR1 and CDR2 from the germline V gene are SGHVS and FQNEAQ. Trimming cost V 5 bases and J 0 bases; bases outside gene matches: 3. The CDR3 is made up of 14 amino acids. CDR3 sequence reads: CASSRTGSSYEQYF. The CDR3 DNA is TGTGCCAGCAGCCGGACAGGGAGCTCCTACGAGCAGTACTTC.

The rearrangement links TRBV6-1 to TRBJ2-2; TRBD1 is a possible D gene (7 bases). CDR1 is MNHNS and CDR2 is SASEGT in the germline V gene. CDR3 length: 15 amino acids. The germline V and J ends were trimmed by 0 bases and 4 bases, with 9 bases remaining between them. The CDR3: CASSEAQGGTGELFF. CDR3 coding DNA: TGTGCCAGCAGTGAAGCCCAGGGGGGCACCGGGGAGCTGTTTTTT.

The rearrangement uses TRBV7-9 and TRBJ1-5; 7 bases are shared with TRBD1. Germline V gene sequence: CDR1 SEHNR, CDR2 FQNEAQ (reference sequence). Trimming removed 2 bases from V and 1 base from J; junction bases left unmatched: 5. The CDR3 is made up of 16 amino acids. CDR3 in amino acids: CASSLTGVGSNQPQHF. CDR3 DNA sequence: TGTGCCAGCAGCTTAACAGGGGTTGGGAGCAATCAGCCCCAGCATTTT.

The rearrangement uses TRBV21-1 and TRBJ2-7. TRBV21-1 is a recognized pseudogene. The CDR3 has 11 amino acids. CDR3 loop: CARDPNGEQYF. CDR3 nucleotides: TGTGCCAGAGACCCAAATGGCGAGCAGTACTTC.

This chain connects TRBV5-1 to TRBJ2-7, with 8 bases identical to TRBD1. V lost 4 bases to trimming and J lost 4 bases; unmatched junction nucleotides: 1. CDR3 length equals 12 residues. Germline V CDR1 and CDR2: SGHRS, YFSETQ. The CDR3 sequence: CASSGQGYEQYF. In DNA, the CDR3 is TGCGCCAGCAGCGGACAGGGTTACGAGCAGTACTTC.

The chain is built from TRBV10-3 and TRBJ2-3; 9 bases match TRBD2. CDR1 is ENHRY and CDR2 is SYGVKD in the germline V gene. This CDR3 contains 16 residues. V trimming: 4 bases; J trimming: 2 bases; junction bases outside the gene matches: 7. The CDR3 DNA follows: TGTGCCATCAGTGCAGTGCGGGAGGGAATCACAGATACGCAGTATTTT. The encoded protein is CAISAVREGITDTQYF.

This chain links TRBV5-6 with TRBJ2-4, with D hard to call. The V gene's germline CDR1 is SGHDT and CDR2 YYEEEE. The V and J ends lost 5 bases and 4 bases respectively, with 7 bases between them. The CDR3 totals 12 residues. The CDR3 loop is CASSLSKNIQYF. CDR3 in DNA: TGTGCCAGCAGTCTCTCAAAAAACATTCAGTACTTC.

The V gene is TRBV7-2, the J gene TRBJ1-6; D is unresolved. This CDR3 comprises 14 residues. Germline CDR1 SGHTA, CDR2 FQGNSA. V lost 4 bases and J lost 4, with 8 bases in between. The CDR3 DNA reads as TGTGCCAGCAGCTACGACGGGTATAATTCACCCCTCCACTTT. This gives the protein CASSYDGYNSPLHF.